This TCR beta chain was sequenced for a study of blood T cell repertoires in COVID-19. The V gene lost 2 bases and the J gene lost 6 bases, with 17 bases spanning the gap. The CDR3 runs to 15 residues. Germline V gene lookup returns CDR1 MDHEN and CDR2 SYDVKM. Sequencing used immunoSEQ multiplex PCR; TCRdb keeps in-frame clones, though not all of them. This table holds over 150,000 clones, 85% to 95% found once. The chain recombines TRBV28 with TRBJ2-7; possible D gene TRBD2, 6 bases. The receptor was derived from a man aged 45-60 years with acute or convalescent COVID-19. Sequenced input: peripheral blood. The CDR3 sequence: CASSLPTTRSTEQYF. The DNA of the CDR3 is TGTGCCAGCAGTTTACCCACGACTAGGTCGACCGAGCAGTACTTC.